These 31 T cell receptor beta chains were all obtained from the same sample, sequenced in a study of T cells in Graves' hyperthyroidism and ophthalmopathy. Regions amplified from RNA transcripts were the TCR beta CDR3 regions. The TCR CDR3 was amplified in a first-round RT-PCR using the HTBI primer set. MiXCR, applied by TCRdb to the multiplex PCR reads, yields one record per CDR3 protein. The sample shows hundreds of thousands of distinct CDR3 sequences, approximately 15% of them seen only once. Sequencing used blood. Source of these receptors: a woman aged 50 to 60 with Graves' ophthalmopathy.

In its sample, this clonotype was seen many times. This chain joins TRBV11-3 and TRBJ1-1; D not certain. This CDR3 is built from 13 residues. CDR1 SGHNT and CDR2 YENEEA come from the germline V gene. Trimming stripped 3 bases from V and 1 base from J, with 6 bases between. The CDR3: CASSFDRNTEAFF. The CDR3, as DNA: TGTGCCAGCAGCTTCGACCGGAACACTGAAGCTTTCTTT.

CDR3 in amino acids: CASSHRQGVVIGELFF. CDR3 nucleotide sequence: TGCGCCAGCAGCCATCGACAGGGTGTGGTTATCGGGGAGCTGTTTTTT. V is TRBV5-1 and J is TRBJ2-2; the match to TRBD1 covers 7 bases. In germline, CDR1 is SGHRS, CDR2 YFSETQ. Trimming removed 4 bases from V and 7 bases from J; junction bases left unmatched: 13. The CDR3 is 16 residues long.

V is TRBV5-4 and J is TRBJ1-1, with D perhaps matching TRBD1 (5 bases). The CDR3 spans 15 residues. The ends were cut back, 4 bases at V and 5 bases at J, with 18 bases in the middle. Germline lookup yields CDR1 SGHNT and CDR2 YYREEE (reference sequence). This chain's CDR3 is CASSRTEGVGTEAFF. The CDR3 DNA reads TGTGCCAGCAGCCGGACCGAAGGGGTTGGGACTGAAGCTTTCTTT.

J is TRBJ2-2 and V is TRBV29-1; perhaps TRBD1 as D (5 bases). CDR3 length equals 16 residues. Germline V gene data show CDR1 as SQVTM and CDR2 as ANQGSEA. V lost 2 bases, J lost 1 base, and 14 bases lay in between. The CDR3, as DNA: TGCAGCGTTGAAAAGTCGGCAGGGCGGAACACCGGGGAGCTGTTTTTT. This encodes CSVEKSAGRNTGELFF.

This clonotype was observed a few times. The V gene is TRBV7-9, the J gene TRBJ2-2; TRBD2 matches at 12 bases. The CDR3 extends over 20 amino acids. Losses at the gene ends were 1 base for V and 4 bases for J; bases not matched to a gene: 13. Germline V CDR1 and CDR2: SEHNR, FQNEAQ (reference sequence). The CDR3 loop reads CASSLGPMTSGRSGTGELFF. CDR3 DNA: TGTGCCAGCAGCTTAGGTCCCATGACTAGCGGGAGATCGGGCACCGGGGAGCTGTTTTTT.

In this sample, this clonotype turned up many times. The chain uses TRBV2 and TRBJ2-3; 14 bases agree with TRBD2. The V and J ends lost 6 bases and 5 bases, in that order; junction bases with no gene match: 7. The germline V gene encodes CDR1 SNHLY and CDR2 FYNNEI. CDR3 size: 16 residues. Here the CDR3 reads CASRRTSGRFLDTQYF. CDR3 nucleotides: TGTGCCAGCAGGAGGACTAGCGGGAGGTTTTTAGATACGCAGTATTTT.

This chain joins TRBV25-1 and TRBJ2-7, with D possibly TRBD1 on 6 matching bases. V was pared by 6 bases and J by 6 bases, with 12 bases between. The CDR3 contains 12 residues. Germline-derived CDR1 and CDR2 are MGHDK and SYGVNS. The DNA of the CDR3 is TGTGCCAGCAGGGGGACACCCCGCGAGCAGTACTTC. It is translated as CASRGTPREQYF.

This clonotype was counted ten times or more. This chain links TRBV18 with TRBJ1-1, with 7 bases identical to TRBD1. J lost 0 bases, V lost 6 bases, and 7 bases had no gene match. This CDR3 contains 15 residues. Germline CDR1 KGHSH, CDR2 LQKENI. The chain's CDR3 is CASSRGLTMNTEAFF. CDR3 sequence (DNA): TGTGCCAGCTCGAGGGGGCTTACTATGAACACTGAAGCTTTCTTT. The full variable domain, with the rest looked up from reference TRBV18 and TRBJ1-1, is NAGVMQNPRHLVRRRGQEARLRCSPMKGHSHVYWYRQLPEEGLKFMVYLQKENIIDESGMPKERFSAEFPKEGPSILRIQQVVRGDSAAYFCASSRGLTMNTEAFFGQGTRLTVV.

This clonotype was observed at least ten times. CDR3 in amino acids: CASSYPDIEAFF. DNA for the CDR3: TGTGCCAGCAGTTACCCGGACATTGAAGCTTTCTTT. This chain joins TRBV6-2 or TRBV6-3 and TRBJ1-1, with a possible D match to TRBD1 (5 bases). Germline V gene data show CDR1 as MNHEY and CDR2 as SVGEGT. The V end was cut by 2 bases, the J end by 7 bases, with 8 bases between. The CDR3 totals 12 residues.

This clonotype has at least ten counts. The V gene is TRBV27, the J gene TRBJ2-3; D gene ambiguous. CDR3 length equals 16 residues. The germline V gene encodes CDR1 MNHEY and CDR2 SMNVEV (reference sequence). Trimming took 0 bases from V and 6 from J, leaving 16 bases between them. CDR3 residues: CASSLSLLLGPDTQYF. CDR3 in DNA: TGTGCCAGCAGTTTATCCCTCCTCCTGGGTCCGGATACGCAGTATTTT.

This clonotype showed up just a few times. J is TRBJ2-3 and V is TRBV13; 12 bases fit TRBD2. The CDR3 sequence is 16 residues long. The J segment lost 2 bases and the V segment lost 4 bases, leaving 4 bases of the junction unmatched. Germline CDR1 PRHDT, CDR2 FYEKMQ (reference sequence). DNA of the CDR3: TGTGCCAGCAGCTGGGCTAGCGGGGGGGACACAGATACGCAGTATTTT. Protein product: CASSWASGGDTDTQYF.

This chain joins TRBV30 and TRBJ1-3, with D tentatively TRBD1 (6 bases). Deletions cut 4 bases from V and 2 bases from J, with 9 bases between. CDR1 GTSNPN and CDR2 SVGIG come from the germline V gene (reference sequence). The CDR3 length is 13 residues. For the CDR3, the DNA is TGTGCCTGGACTACAGGGACTGGAAACACCATATATTTT. Protein product: CAWTTGTGNTIYF.

The sample holds one count of this clonotype. The chain employs TRBV15 and TRBJ2-2; tentatively, D is TRBD1 or TRBD2 (6 bases each). The CDR3 has 15 amino acids. The germline gives CDR1 LNHNV, CDR2 YYDKDF (reference sequence). Trimming shortened V by 0 bases and J by 5 bases, and 10 bases separated the two germline ends. CDR3 in DNA: TGTGCCACCAGCAGAGATGAGGGGGGAACCGGGGAGCTGTTTTTT. It translates to CATSRDEGGTGELFF.

This clonotype was picked up many times. This chain uses TRBV3-1 with TRBJ2-3; weak D call: TRBD1 (6 bases). The germline CDR1 and CDR2 sequences are LGHDT and YNNKEL (reference sequence). Trimming removed 2 bases from V and 10 bases from J, with 10 bases in between. This CDR3 has 12 amino acids. CDR3 region: CASSQTGSSQYF. As DNA, the CDR3 is TGTGCCAGCAGCCAAACAGGGAGTTCGCAGTATTTT.

The CDR3 DNA follows: TGCAGTGCTATCTTGACGACGAATCAGCCCCAGCATTTT. It yields the protein CSAILTTNQPQHF. The chain employs TRBV20-1 and TRBJ1-5; D unresolved. The CDR3 sequence is 13 residues long. Between the trimmed V and J ends, which lost 4 bases and 4 bases, there was a span of 11 bases. CDR1 DFQATT and CDR2 SNEGSKA come from the germline V gene (reference sequence).

V and J are TRBV10-3 and TRBJ1-5; D is perhaps TRBD1 (6 bases). With 3 bases removed from V and 4 bases from J, the gap between germline ends came to 19 bases. Germline V CDR1 and CDR2: ENHRY, SYGVKD. CDR3 length: 17 residues. The DNA of the CDR3 is TGTGCCATCAGTGATTTTGTGGGGGCGGGAACGAATCAGCCCCAGCATTTT. Protein: CAISDFVGAGTNQPQHF.

The sample holds many counts of this clonotype. The rearrangement links TRBV20-1 to TRBJ2-7; tentative D call: TRBD2 (6 bases). V was shortened by 0 bases and J by 1 base, with 19 bases between the two germline ends. The CDR3 has 17 residues. CDR1 is DFQATT and CDR2 is SNEGSKA in the germline V gene (reference sequence). In DNA, the CDR3 is TGCAGTGCTAGAGATAATCGGGGGAGTGGTTTTTCCTACGAGCAGTACTTC. This translates into CSARDNRGSGFSYEQYF.

This clonotype was recorded many times. V gene TRBV2 combines with J gene TRBJ1-2, with D uncertain. CDR3 length: 17 residues. Germline loops: CDR1 SNHLY, CDR2 FYNNEI. V was clipped by 1 base and J by 4 bases, with 19 bases between them. The CDR3 is CASSEEMALISLYGYTF. CDR3 nucleotides: TGTGCCAGCAGTGAAGAGATGGCCCTAATTAGTCTCTATGGCTACACCTTC.

This clonotype was observed at least ten times. The J gene is TRBJ2-3, the V gene TRBV3-2; the listed D gene, TRBD2, was not tested against the DNA. TRBV3-2 is termed a pseudogene. The CDR3 contains 15 residues. The CDR3 loop reads CASSQGERGTDTQYF. The CDR3 DNA sequence: TGTGCCAGCAGCCAAGGAGAGAGGGGCACAGATACGCAGTATTTT.

This clonotype was observed many times. The V gene is TRBV2, the J gene TRBJ2-7; D tentatively reads TRBD1 or TRBD2 (5 bases each). The V end was cut by 6 bases, the J end by 2 bases, with 23 bases between. CDR1 SNHLY and CDR2 FYNNEI come from the germline V gene. This CDR3 has 17 amino acids. This chain's CDR3 is CASRVYRGPTRTYEQYF. The DNA for the CDR3 is TGTGCCAGCAGGGTCTACCGGGGACCGACGAGAACCTACGAGCAGTACTTC.

About this clonotype itself: This CDR3 fails to terminate in the conserved phenylalanine or tryptophan, so it likely reflects a read error. In DNA, the CDR3 is TGTGCCAGCAGTGATAACTATGGCTACACCCTC. Protein sequence: CASSDNYGYTL. The rearrangement uses TRBV27 and TRBJ1-2; no definite D call. The CDR3 covers 11 residues. Germline CDR1 is MNHEY and CDR2 is SMNVEV (reference sequence). V shed 5 bases and J shed 1 base, with 2 bases lying between them.

The sample holds a few counts of this clonotype. The rearrangement links TRBV27 to TRBJ2-7, with a tentative D call TRBD2 (6 bases). The ends were cut back, 10 bases at V and 1 base at J, with 17 bases in the middle. Germline V CDR1 and CDR2: MNHEY, SMNVEV (reference sequence). The CDR3 loop spans 14 amino acids. CDR3 in amino acids: CATTKAGSSYEQYF. Written as DNA, the CDR3 is TGTGCCACGACGAAAGCGGGCTCGTCCTACGAGCAGTACTTC.

This chain joins TRBV25-1 and TRBJ2-7, with a weak D call TRBD2 (5 bases). This CDR3 is built from 16 residues. Germline lookup yields CDR1 MGHDK and CDR2 SYGVNS. Trimming removed 1 base at V and 4 bases at J, with 17 bases between. CDR3 residues: CASSESRPSIKYEQYF. For the CDR3, the DNA is TGTGCCAGCAGTGAATCACGGCCTAGCATTAAGTACGAGCAGTACTTC.

V usage is TRBV2 and J usage is TRBJ2-2; TRBD1 matches 9 bases. V shed 6 bases, J shed 5 bases, and the junction held 7 bases outside the gene matches. CDR1 is SNHLY and CDR2 is FYNNEI in the germline V gene. There are 15 residues in the CDR3. CDR3 region: CASRRRTGETGELFF. CDR3 coding DNA: TGTGCCAGCAGGAGACGGACAGGGGAGACCGGGGAGCTGTTTTTT.

The chain recombines TRBV6-2 or TRBV6-3 with TRBJ2-1; D may be TRBD2 (5 bases). The CDR3 is 15 residues long. The germline V and J ends were trimmed by 7 bases and 2 bases, with 15 bases remaining between them. The germline CDR1 and CDR2 sequences are MNHEY and SVGEGT. CDR3 nucleotides: TGTGCCAGCATAATAGCGTCTCTCCCCTACAATGAGCAGTTCTTC. Protein product: CASIIASLPYNEQFF.

About this clonotype itself: A clone one base away is much larger, so this may be a read error. The chain carries TRBV7-9 and TRBJ2-7, with D perhaps matching TRBD1 (6 bases). The germline V gene has CDR1 SEHNR and CDR2 FQNEAQ (reference sequence). This CDR3 is 13 amino acids long. V dropped 0 bases and J dropped 9 bases, with 12 bases sitting between them. CDR3 DNA sequence: TGTGCCAGCAGCTTAGCAACAGGGAAAGGGCAGTACTTC. Translating gives CASSLATGKGQYF.

The J gene is TRBJ2-1, the V gene TRBV20-1; 9 bases fit TRBD2. Trimming took 3 bases from V and 5 from J; bases not matched to a gene: 8. The CDR3 runs 15 residues. Germline V lookup: CDR1 DFQATT, CDR2 SNEGSKA (reference sequence). The CDR3 sequence is CSASWAGGYNNEQFF. As DNA, the CDR3 is TGCAGTGCTAGTTGGGCGGGAGGGTACAACAATGAGCAGTTCTTC.

This clonotype has at least ten counts. The J gene is TRBJ2-7, the V gene TRBV6-2 or TRBV6-3, with a weak D call TRBD2 (6 bases). The CDR3 runs 13 residues. Germline values: CDR1 MNHEY, CDR2 SVGEGT. Trimming cost V 3 bases and J 4 bases, with 10 bases left between them. CDR3 in DNA: TGTGCCAGCAGTTATTCGGGGGAATACGAGCAGTACTTC. Its protein product is CASSYSGEYEQYF.

Notes on this clonotype: This may be a read error, as it is one base from a much larger clone. V is TRBV15 and J is TRBJ2-5; tentatively, D is TRBD1 (6 bases). This CDR3 comprises 14 residues. Per germline, CDR1 LNHNV and CDR2 YYDKDF (reference sequence). This CDR3 is CATSRGGQQEAQYF. The CDR3 DNA sequence: TGTGCCACCAGCAGAGGTGGACAGCAAGAGGCCCAGTACTTC.

To note about this clonotype: It may be a read error: a sequence one base away is much more abundant. The chain carries TRBV6-9 and TRBJ2-7; possibly TRBD1 or TRBD2 for D (6 bases each). Germline values: CDR1 MNHGY, CDR2 SVAAGI. This CDR3 has 13 residues. This CDR3 reads CASSYGGSYGQYF. CDR3 nucleotide sequence: TGTGCCAGCAGTTACGGGGGCAGCTACGGGCAGTACTTC.

The table lists this clonotype with a few counts. The rearrangement links TRBV20-1 to TRBJ2-1; D possibly corresponds to TRBD1 (6 bases). Germline CDR1 and CDR2: DFQATT and SNEGSKA (reference sequence). V lost 1 base and J lost 7, with 11 bases in between. This CDR3 region has 13 residues. The CDR3 spells CSARGHTGNEQFF. CDR3 DNA: TGCAGTGCTAGAGGGCACACAGGGAATGAGCAGTTCTTC.